Sequencing of this T cell receptor beta chain was carried out in a study of early T cells in non-severe SARS-CoV-2 infection. As for the study in general: Bulk RNA isolated from unsorted whole blood underwent sequencing; chains were not paired. The study, taken as a whole, reports: The study's VDJdb matching favored anti-spike CD8 responses and missed private and CD4 specificities.

Individual cDNA molecules were tagged with unique molecular identifiers, the study reported. TCRdb used MiXCR to reprocess the 5' RACE reads, holding one entry per CDR3 protein. The sample comprises roughly 83,000 distinct CDR3 sequences, roughly 12% of which are singletons, and 3.5% to 5% rests with the top ten. About this clonotype: Its antigen is not known.

Germline V lookup: CDR1 SGHRS, CDR2 YFSETQ. V dropped 4 bases and J dropped 6; count of bases not matched to a gene: 7. The CDR3 is made up of 14 amino acids. This clonotype was obtained from an adult who was a healthcare worker with PCR-confirmed SARS-CoV-2 infection or an uninfected control (not recorded which). The material sequenced was whole blood, taken at baseline. The rearrangement links TRBV5-1 to TRBJ2-3, with 8 bases aligning to TRBD1. CDR3 sequence reads: CASSPLTGEDTQYF. The CDR3 coding sequence is TGCGCCAGCAGCCCCCTGACAGGGGAGGATACGCAGTATTTT.